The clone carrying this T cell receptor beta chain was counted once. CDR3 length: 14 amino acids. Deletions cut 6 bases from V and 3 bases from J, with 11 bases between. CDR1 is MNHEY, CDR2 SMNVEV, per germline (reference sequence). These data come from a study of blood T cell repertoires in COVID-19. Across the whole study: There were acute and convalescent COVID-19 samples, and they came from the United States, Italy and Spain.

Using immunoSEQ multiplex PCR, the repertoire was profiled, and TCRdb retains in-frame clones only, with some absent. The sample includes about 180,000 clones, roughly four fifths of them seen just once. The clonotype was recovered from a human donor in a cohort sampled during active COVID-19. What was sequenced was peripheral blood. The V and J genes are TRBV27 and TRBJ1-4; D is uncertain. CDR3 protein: CASSPIYPNEKLFF. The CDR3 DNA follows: TGTGCCAGCAGCCCTATTTATCCTAATGAAAAACTGTTTTTT.